The rows below give T cell receptor beta chains drawn from one sample of a study of blood T cell repertoires in COVID-19. The protocol was immunoSEQ multiplex PCR, while the TCRdb copy is restricted to in-frame clones and leaves out a portion. The sample yields under 100,000 clones, 89% seen once. The sample taken for sequencing was peripheral blood. Every receptor here comes from a man in his sixties with COVID-19, enrolled during active disease. Each CDR3 is given with its conserved first and last residue. The D gene is left open where the match is weak. A clone size is listed for some rows: how often the clone was seen (once, few, many), or a class if it is expanded.

clone size: NA; D gene: NA; V gene: TRBV2; J gene: TRBJ1-6; CDR3 DNA: TGTGCCAGCAATACCTACGGGGACAACCTTAATTCACCCCTCCACTTT; CDR3 protein: CASNTYGDNLNSPLHF
clone size: NA; D gene: TRBD1; V gene: TRBV7-9; J gene: TRBJ1-1; CDR3 DNA: TGTGCCAGCAGCCCGACAGGGGGCGCATCTGAAGCTTTCTTT; CDR3 protein: CASSPTGGASEAFF
clone size: NA; D gene: NA; V gene: TRBV6-5; J gene: TRBJ1-3; CDR3 DNA: TGTGCCAGCAGTTCGGGGTTACTCTCTGGAAACACCATATATTTT; CDR3 protein: CASSSGLLSGNTIYF
clone size: NA; D gene: TRBD2; V gene: TRBV4-2; J gene: TRBJ2-7; CDR3 DNA: TGTGCCAGCAGCCAATCTAGCGGATGGTACGAGCAGTACTTC; CDR3 protein: CASSQSSGWYEQYF
clone size: few; D gene: TRBD1; V gene: TRBV4-3; J gene: TRBJ1-2; CDR3 DNA: TGCGCCAGCAGCCAAGCGGCACAGGGGGCTAGAGGCTACACCTTC; CDR3 protein: CASSQAAQGARGYTF
clone size: NA; D gene: NA; V gene: TRBV27; J gene: TRBJ1-6; CDR3 DNA: TGTGCCAGCGGTTTCGACTCCCGAGGGTACTCACCCCTCCACTTT; CDR3 protein: CASGFDSRGYSPLHF
clone size: NA; D gene: NA; V gene: TRBV19; J gene: TRBJ2-1; CDR3 DNA: TGTGCCAGTAGGAAATCTAGCGTTTCTGGGGGGAATGAGCAGTTCTTC; CDR3 protein: CASRKSSVSGGNEQFF
clone size: NA; D gene: NA; V gene: TRBV6-6; J gene: TRBJ2-7; CDR3 DNA: TGTGCCAGCAGTTACTCCTGGGACACAGCCTACGAGCAGTACTTC; CDR3 protein: CASSYSWDTAYEQYF
clone size: NA; D gene: NA; V gene: TRBV4-1; J gene: TRBJ2-4; CDR3 DNA: TGCGCCAGCAGCCAAGCCTACGTCGCCAAAAACATTCAGTACTTC; CDR3 protein: CASSQAYVAKNIQYF
clone size: NA; D gene: NA; V gene: TRBV15; J gene: TRBJ1-1; CDR3 DNA: TGTGCCACCAGCGTCAGGGGGAACACTGAAGCTTTCTTT; CDR3 protein: CATSVRGNTEAFF
clone size: once; D gene: TRBD2; V gene: TRBV30; J gene: TRBJ2-3; CDR3 DNA: TGTGCCTCGCGACGACTAGCGGGAGTGTCTACGCAGTATTTT; CDR3 protein: CASRRLAGVSTQYF
clone size: NA; D gene: NA; V gene: TRBV4-3; J gene: TRBJ1-6; CDR3 DNA: TGCGCCAGCAGCCAAGATAGGCTGACAGGAGAACATTCACCCCTCCACTTT; CDR3 protein: CASSQDRLTGEHSPLHF
clone size: NA; D gene: TRBD1; V gene: TRBV29-1; J gene: TRBJ1-6; CDR3 DNA: TGCAGCGTTGAGCGGGACAGGGGTAATTCACCCCTCCACTTT; CDR3 protein: CSVERDRGNSPLHF
clone size: NA; D gene: TRBD1; V gene: TRBV3-1/TRBV3-2; J gene: TRBJ1-2; CDR3 DNA: TGTGCCAGCAGCCAAGATAGGACAGGGGAAGCCTATGGCTACACCTTC; CDR3 protein: CASSQDRTGEAYGYTF
clone size: NA; D gene: NA; V gene: TRBV19; J gene: TRBJ2-2; CDR3 DNA: TGTGCCAGTAGGGGCAGGGACACCGGGGAGCTGTTTTTT; CDR3 protein: CASRGRDTGELFF
clone size: NA; D gene: TRBD1; V gene: TRBV2; J gene: TRBJ2-6; CDR3 DNA: TGTGCCAGCAGGGTGACAGGGGCTGGGGCCAACGTCCTGACTTTC; CDR3 protein: CASRVTGAGANVLTF
clone size: few; D gene: NA; V gene: TRBV7-8; J gene: TRBJ1-2; CDR3 DNA: TGTGCCAGCAGCCTCCGGGGTGCGACGGGCTACACCTTC; CDR3 protein: CASSLRGATGYTF
clone size: NA; D gene: NA; V gene: TRBV12-5; J gene: TRBJ2-3; CDR3 DNA: TGTGCTAGTGGTTCCAGGGACACAGATACGCAGTATTTT; CDR3 protein: CASGSRDTDTQYF
clone size: NA; D gene: NA; V gene: TRBV21-1; J gene: TRBJ1-2; CDR3 DNA: TGTGCCAGCAGAACCAATCGAGGGGACAGGAGGAACTATGGCTACACCTTC; CDR3 protein: CASRTNRGDRRNYGYTF
clone size: NA; D gene: NA; V gene: TRBV27; J gene: TRBJ1-4; CDR3 DNA: TGTGCCAGCAGCGTGATAGGAGCTAATGAAAAACTGTTTTTT; CDR3 protein: CASSVIGANEKLFF
clone size: NA; D gene: NA; V gene: TRBV7-3; J gene: TRBJ1-1; CDR3 DNA: TGTGCCAGCAGCTTAGAGGGGGAGAACACTGAAGCTTTCTTT; CDR3 protein: CASSLEGENTEAFF
clone size: NA; D gene: TRBD2; V gene: TRBV4-1; J gene: TRBJ2-1; CDR3 DNA: TGCGCCAGCAGCCAAGGAAGCACTAGCGGGAGAGTAGAGCAGTTCTTC; CDR3 protein: CASSQGSTSGRVEQFF
clone size: few; D gene: NA; V gene: TRBV7-9; J gene: TRBJ1-2; CDR3 DNA: TGTGCCAGCAGCCCGTACAGCTTCACTAACTATGGCTACACCTTC; CDR3 protein: CASSPYSFTNYGYTF
clone size: NA; D gene: TRBD1; V gene: TRBV12-5; J gene: TRBJ1-1; CDR3 DNA: TGTGCTAGTGGTTTGCCCTACCTCGACAGGGATACTGAAGCTTTCTTT; CDR3 protein: CASGLPYLDRDTEAFF
clone size: NA; D gene: NA; V gene: TRBV25-1; J gene: TRBJ1-4; CDR3 DNA: TGTGCCAGCAGGTCAGCAACTAATGAAAAACTGTTTTTT; CDR3 protein: CASRSATNEKLFF
clone size: NA; D gene: TRBD1; V gene: TRBV7-2; J gene: TRBJ1-5; CDR3 DNA: TGTGCCAGCAGCGGACAGGGGCCTAAAACGGTCCAGCCCCAGCATTTT; CDR3 protein: CASSGQGPKTVQPQHF
clone size: NA; D gene: NA; V gene: TRBV28; J gene: TRBJ2-3; CDR3 DNA: TGTGCCAGCAGTTTATATACAGGGTCAGATACGCAGTATTTT; CDR3 protein: CASSLYTGSDTQYF
clone size: NA; D gene: TRBD1; V gene: TRBV5-6; J gene: TRBJ2-1; CDR3 DNA: TGTGCCAGCAGCCCTACGGGACAGGGAGAGAATGAGCAGTTCTTC; CDR3 protein: CASSPTGQGENEQFF
clone size: NA; D gene: NA; V gene: TRBV5-1; J gene: TRBJ2-7; CDR3 DNA: TGCGCCAGCAGCTCAACAGGGTCCCCCCAGTACTTC; CDR3 protein: CASSSTGSPQYF
clone size: NA; D gene: TRBD1; V gene: TRBV12-3/TRBV12-4; J gene: TRBJ1-2; CDR3 DNA: TGTGCCAGCAGTACAGACAGGGGAAGTGGCTACACCTTC; CDR3 protein: CASSTDRGSGYTF
clone size: NA; D gene: NA; V gene: TRBV2; J gene: TRBJ1-2; CDR3 DNA: TGTGCCAGCAGTGAAGGGGCGGGGCCGTATGGCTACACCTTC; CDR3 protein: CASSEGAGPYGYTF
clone size: once; D gene: TRBD1; V gene: TRBV3-1/TRBV3-2; J gene: TRBJ2-7; CDR3 DNA: TGTGCCAGCAGCCCGACAGGGGTCCCCTACGAGCAGTACTTC; CDR3 protein: CASSPTGVPYEQYF
clone size: NA; D gene: TRBD1; V gene: TRBV25-1; J gene: TRBJ1-2; CDR3 DNA: TGTGCCAGCAGAGCGAACAGGGGGTCTGGCTACACCTTC; CDR3 protein: CASRANRGSGYTF
clone size: NA; D gene: NA; V gene: TRBV30; J gene: TRBJ2-2; CDR3 DNA: TGTGCCTGGAACACGGGAACCACCGGGGAGCTGTTTTTT; CDR3 protein: CAWNTGTTGELFF
clone size: NA; D gene: TRBD2; V gene: TRBV24-1; J gene: TRBJ2-2; CDR3 DNA: TGTGCCACCAGTGATCCCTGGTTCGCGGGAGGGCGCACCGGGGAGCTGTTTTTT; CDR3 protein: CATSDPWFAGGRTGELFF
clone size: NA; D gene: TRBD2; V gene: TRBV4-3; J gene: TRBJ2-1; CDR3 DNA: TGCGCCAGCAGCCAAGGGACTAGCCTTGAGCAGTTCTTC; CDR3 protein: CASSQGTSLEQFF
clone size: NA; D gene: NA; V gene: TRBV6-5; J gene: TRBJ1-2; CDR3 DNA: TGTGCCAGCACCCGGACACGAGGCTATGGCTACACCTTC; CDR3 protein: CASTRTRGYGYTF
clone size: NA; D gene: NA; V gene: TRBV6-5; J gene: TRBJ1-6; CDR3 DNA: TGTGCCAGCAGTCGGGACATTAATTCACCCCTCCACTTT; CDR3 protein: CASSRDINSPLHF
clone size: NA; D gene: TRBD1; V gene: TRBV6-5; J gene: TRBJ1-1; CDR3 DNA: TGTGCCAGCGGAACAGGGGTTCCAGCTTTCTTT; CDR3 protein: CASGTGVPAFF
clone size: NA; D gene: TRBD1; V gene: TRBV4-1; J gene: TRBJ1-6; CDR3 DNA: TGCGCCAGCAGCCAAGATGCAGGGGGGAATTCACCCCTCCACTTT; CDR3 protein: CASSQDAGGNSPLHF
clone size: once; D gene: TRBD1; V gene: TRBV14; J gene: TRBJ2-7; CDR3 DNA: TGTGCCAGCAGCAAACTTCGGACAGGGTCCTACGAGCAGTACTTC; CDR3 protein: CASSKLRTGSYEQYF
clone size: NA; D gene: TRBD1; V gene: TRBV10-3; J gene: TRBJ1-1; CDR3 DNA: TGTGCCATTGGAAATCGCAGGGGGCAAGTCACTGAAGCTTTCTTT; CDR3 protein: CAIGNRRGQVTEAFF
clone size: NA; D gene: NA; V gene: TRBV6-5; J gene: TRBJ1-5; CDR3 DNA: TGTGCCAGCAGTCGAGAAGGGGGGGTCAATCAGCCCCAGCATTTT; CDR3 protein: CASSREGGVNQPQHF
clone size: NA; D gene: NA; V gene: TRBV7-3; J gene: TRBJ2-3; CDR3 DNA: TGTGCCAGCAGCAAGGGGATCGACGTGGGCACAGATACGCAGTATTTT; CDR3 protein: CASSKGIDVGTDTQYF
clone size: NA; D gene: NA; V gene: TRBV27; J gene: TRBJ2-5; CDR3 DNA: TGTGCCAGCAGTTCCTTCGGATTGGAGGGCCAAGAGACCCAGTACTTC; CDR3 protein: CASSSFGLEGQETQYF
clone size: NA; D gene: TRBD2; V gene: TRBV28; J gene: TRBJ2-7; CDR3 DNA: TGTGCCAGCAGTTTATCAGCGGGAGGGCAGGACGAGCAGTACTTC; CDR3 protein: CASSLSAGGQDEQYF
clone size: NA; D gene: NA; V gene: TRBV7-9; J gene: TRBJ1-4; CDR3 DNA: TGTGCCAGCAGTCGGGGAGGTAATGAAAAACTGTTTTTT; CDR3 protein: CASSRGGNEKLFF
clone size: NA; D gene: NA; V gene: TRBV6-5; J gene: TRBJ2-2; CDR3 DNA: TGTGCCAGCAGTCCCTGGCTGAACACCGGGGAGCTGTTTTTT; CDR3 protein: CASSPWLNTGELFF
clone size: NA; D gene: TRBD2; V gene: TRBV5-1; J gene: TRBJ2-1; CDR3 DNA: TGCGCCAGCAGCTTGGCTAGCGGGAGCTATGAGCAGTTCTTC; CDR3 protein: CASSLASGSYEQFF
clone size: NA; D gene: NA; V gene: TRBV4-2; J gene: TRBJ1-5; CDR3 DNA: TGTGCCAGCAGCCAAGATATAGGGGAAGGAGTGAATCAGCCCCAGCATTTT; CDR3 protein: CASSQDIGEGVNQPQHF
clone size: NA; D gene: NA; V gene: TRBV2; J gene: TRBJ1-4; CDR3 DNA: TGTGCCAGCAGTGATGGACAAGATGAAAAACTGTTTTTT; CDR3 protein: CASSDGQDEKLFF
clone size: NA; D gene: NA; V gene: TRBV2; J gene: TRBJ1-5; CDR3 DNA: TGTGCCAGCAGTGAACGCACAGGGAGGGATCAGCCCCAGCATTTT; CDR3 protein: CASSERTGRDQPQHF
clone size: NA; D gene: TRBD1; V gene: TRBV24-1; J gene: TRBJ2-5; CDR3 DNA: TGTGCCACCCAGGCCGGACAGGGGGTGGAGACCCAGTACTTC; CDR3 protein: CATQAGQGVETQYF
clone size: NA; D gene: TRBD1; V gene: TRBV6-5; J gene: TRBJ1-6; CDR3 DNA: TGTGCCAGCAGTTACTCGTACAGGGGTGATTCACCCCTCCACTTT; CDR3 protein: CASSYSYRGDSPLHF
clone size: NA; D gene: NA; V gene: TRBV2; J gene: TRBJ1-2; CDR3 DNA: TGTGCCAGCAGTCAGGGGAACTATGGTGGCTACACCTTC; CDR3 protein: CASSQGNYGGYTF
clone size: once; D gene: TRBD1; V gene: TRBV19; J gene: TRBJ1-4; CDR3 DNA: TGTGCCAGTACCCCCGGACAGGCACGAACAACTAATGAAAAACTGTTTTTT; CDR3 protein: CASTPGQARTTNEKLFF
clone size: NA; D gene: TRBD1; V gene: TRBV30; J gene: TRBJ1-1; CDR3 DNA: TGTGCCTGGAGTGTACCCAGGACAGGGCGTCCCACTGAAGCTTTCTTT; CDR3 protein: CAWSVPRTGRPTEAFF
clone size: NA; D gene: TRBD1; V gene: TRBV29-1; J gene: TRBJ2-1; CDR3 DNA: TGCAGCGTGGGGGACAGGAGGTACTACAATGAGCAGTTCTTC; CDR3 protein: CSVGDRRYYNEQFF
clone size: NA; D gene: TRBD2; V gene: TRBV11-2; J gene: TRBJ2-7; CDR3 DNA: TGTGCCAGCAGCCCGCGGCGGGAGTCCCACGAGCAGTACTTC; CDR3 protein: CASSPRRESHEQYF
clone size: NA; D gene: TRBD1; V gene: TRBV19; J gene: TRBJ1-5; CDR3 DNA: TGTGCCAGTAGAATTTCCGGGGTTACAGGGGACCAACCAAATCAGCCCCAGCATTTT; CDR3 protein: CASRISGVTGDQPNQPQHF